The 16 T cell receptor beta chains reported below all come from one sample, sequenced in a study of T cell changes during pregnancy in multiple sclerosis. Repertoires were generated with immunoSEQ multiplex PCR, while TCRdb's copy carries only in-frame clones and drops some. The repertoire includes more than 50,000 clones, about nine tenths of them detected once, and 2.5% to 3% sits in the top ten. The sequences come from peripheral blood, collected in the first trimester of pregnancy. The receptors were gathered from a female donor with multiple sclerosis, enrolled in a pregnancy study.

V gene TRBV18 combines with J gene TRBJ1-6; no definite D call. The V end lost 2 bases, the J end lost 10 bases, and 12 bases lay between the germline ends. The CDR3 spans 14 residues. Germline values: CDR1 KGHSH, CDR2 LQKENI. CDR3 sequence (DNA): TGTGCCAGCTCACCAGAGGCAACATCATCACCCCTCCACTTT. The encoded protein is CASSPEATSSPLHF.

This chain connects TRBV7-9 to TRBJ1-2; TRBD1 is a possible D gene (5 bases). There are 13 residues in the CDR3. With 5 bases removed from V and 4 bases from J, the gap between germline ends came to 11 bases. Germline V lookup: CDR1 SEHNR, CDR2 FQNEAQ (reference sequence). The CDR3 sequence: CASSRDRRYGYTF. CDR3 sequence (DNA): TGTGCCAGCAGCCGTGACAGACGCTATGGCTACACCTTC.

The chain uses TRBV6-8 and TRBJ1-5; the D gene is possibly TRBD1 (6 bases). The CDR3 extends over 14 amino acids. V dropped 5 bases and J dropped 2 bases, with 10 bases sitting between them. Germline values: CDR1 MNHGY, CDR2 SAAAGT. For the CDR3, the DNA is TGTGCCAGCAGTCTAGACAGGCGCAATCAGCCCCAGCATTTT. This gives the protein CASSLDRRNQPQHF.

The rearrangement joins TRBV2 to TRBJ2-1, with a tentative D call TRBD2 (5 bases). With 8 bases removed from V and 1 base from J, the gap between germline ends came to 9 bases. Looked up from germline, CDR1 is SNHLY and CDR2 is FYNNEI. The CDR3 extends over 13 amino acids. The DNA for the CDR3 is TGTGCCAGCTTGGCGGGTTCCTACAATGAGCAGTTCTTC. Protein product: CASLAGSYNEQFF.

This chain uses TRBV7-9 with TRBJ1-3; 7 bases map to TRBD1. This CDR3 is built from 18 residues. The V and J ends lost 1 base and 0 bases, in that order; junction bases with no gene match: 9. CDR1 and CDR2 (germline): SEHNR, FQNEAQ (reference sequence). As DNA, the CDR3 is TGTGCCAGCAGCTTAGGATACGGGACAGAGGACTCTGGAAACACCATATATTTT. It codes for CASSLGYGTEDSGNTIYF. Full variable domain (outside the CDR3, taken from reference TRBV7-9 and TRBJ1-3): DTGVSQNPRHKITKRGQNVTFRCDPISEHNRLYWYRQTLGQGPEFLTYFQNEAQLEKSRLLSDRFSAERPKGSFSTLEIQRTEQGDSAMYLCASSLGYGTEDSGNTIYFGEGSWLTVV.

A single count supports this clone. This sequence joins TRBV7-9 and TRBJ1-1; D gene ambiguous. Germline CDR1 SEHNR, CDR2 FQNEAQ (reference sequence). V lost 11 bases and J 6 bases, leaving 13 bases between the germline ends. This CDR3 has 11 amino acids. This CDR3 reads CAGEEGAEAFF. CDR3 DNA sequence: TGTGCCGGGGAGGAGGGCGCTGAAGCTTTCTTT.

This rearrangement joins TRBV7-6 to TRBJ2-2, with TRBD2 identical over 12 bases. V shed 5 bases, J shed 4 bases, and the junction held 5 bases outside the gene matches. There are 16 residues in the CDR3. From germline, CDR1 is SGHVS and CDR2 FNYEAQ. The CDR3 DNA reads TGTGCCAGCAGCCCGACTAGCGGGAGCGTCACCGGGGAGCTGTTTTTT. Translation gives CASSPTSGSVTGELFF.

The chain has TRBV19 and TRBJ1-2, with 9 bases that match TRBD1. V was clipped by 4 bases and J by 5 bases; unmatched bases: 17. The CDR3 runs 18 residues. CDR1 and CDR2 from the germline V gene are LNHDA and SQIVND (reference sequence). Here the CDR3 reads CASSKTGTGTNRQYGYTF. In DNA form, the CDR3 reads TGTGCCAGTAGTAAAACCGGGACAGGGACCAATCGCCAATATGGCTACACCTTC. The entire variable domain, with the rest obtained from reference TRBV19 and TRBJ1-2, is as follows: DGGITQSPKYLFRKEGQNVTLSCEQNLNHDAMYWYRQDPGQGLRLIYYSQIVNDFQKGDIAEGYSVSREKKESFPLTVTSAQKNPTAFYLCASSKTGTGTNRQYGYTFGSGTRLTVV.

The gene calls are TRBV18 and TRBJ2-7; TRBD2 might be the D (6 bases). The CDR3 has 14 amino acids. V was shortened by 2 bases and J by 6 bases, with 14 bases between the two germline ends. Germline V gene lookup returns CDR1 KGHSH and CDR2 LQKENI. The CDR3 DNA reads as TGTGCCAGCTCACCATCGGGACGGGACTCCGAGCAGTACTTC. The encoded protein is CASSPSGRDSEQYF.

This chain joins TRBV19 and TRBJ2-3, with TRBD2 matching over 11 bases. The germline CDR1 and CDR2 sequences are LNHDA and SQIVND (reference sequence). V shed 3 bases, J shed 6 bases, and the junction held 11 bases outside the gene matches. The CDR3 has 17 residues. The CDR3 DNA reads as TGTGCCAGTAGTATTTTGGGGTCTAGCGGGAGGAGGGATACGCAGTATTTT. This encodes CASSILGSSGRRDTQYF.

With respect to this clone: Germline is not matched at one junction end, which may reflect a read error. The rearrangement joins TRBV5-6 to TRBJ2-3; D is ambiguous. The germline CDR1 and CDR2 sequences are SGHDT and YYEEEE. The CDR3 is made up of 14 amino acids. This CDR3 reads CASSLDSGTDMQYF. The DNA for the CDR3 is TGTGCCAGCAGCTTGGACAGTGGCACAGATATGCAGTATTTT.

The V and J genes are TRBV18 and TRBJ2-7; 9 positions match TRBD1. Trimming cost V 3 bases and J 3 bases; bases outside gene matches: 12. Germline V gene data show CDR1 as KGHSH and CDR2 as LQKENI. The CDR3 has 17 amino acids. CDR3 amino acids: CASSPTTDRGAFYEQYF. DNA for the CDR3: TGTGCCAGCTCACCCACCACGGACAGGGGAGCTTTCTACGAGCAGTACTTC.

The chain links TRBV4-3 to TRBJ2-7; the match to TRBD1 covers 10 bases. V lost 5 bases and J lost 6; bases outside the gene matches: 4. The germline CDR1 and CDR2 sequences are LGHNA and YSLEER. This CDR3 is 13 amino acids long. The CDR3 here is CASSATGGSEQYF. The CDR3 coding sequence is TGCGCCAGCAGCGCGACAGGGGGCAGCGAGCAGTACTTC.

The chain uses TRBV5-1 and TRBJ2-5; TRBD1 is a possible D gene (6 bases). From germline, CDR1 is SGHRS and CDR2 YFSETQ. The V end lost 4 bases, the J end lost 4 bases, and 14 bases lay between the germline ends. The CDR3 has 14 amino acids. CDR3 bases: TGCGCCAGCAGCGGGCAGGGGTTGGGAGAGACCCAGTACTTC. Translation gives CASSGQGLGETQYF.

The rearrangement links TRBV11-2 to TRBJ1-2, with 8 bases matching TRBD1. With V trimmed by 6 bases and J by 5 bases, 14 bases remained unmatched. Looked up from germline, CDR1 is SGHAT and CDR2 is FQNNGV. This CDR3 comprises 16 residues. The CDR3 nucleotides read TGTGCCAGCAGACCACTCAGGGGGCCAAGTGCTTATGGCTACACCTTC. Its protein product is CASRPLRGPSAYGYTF.

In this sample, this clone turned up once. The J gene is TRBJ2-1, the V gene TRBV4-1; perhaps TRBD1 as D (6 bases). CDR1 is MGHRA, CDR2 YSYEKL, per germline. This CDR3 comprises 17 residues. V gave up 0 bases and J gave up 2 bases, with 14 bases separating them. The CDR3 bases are TGCGCCAGCAGCCAAGATAAATGGCAGGGGACCTACAATGAGCAGTTCTTC. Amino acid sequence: CASSQDKWQGTYNEQFF.